This T cell receptor beta chain appears in the sequencing data of a study of cytomegalovirus exposure and HLA in healthy donors. This PCR relied on a set of 60 Vbeta primers and 13 Jbeta primers. Data came from immunoSEQ multiplex PCR; TCRdb stores just in-frame clones and leaves some out. The sample holds some 180,000 clones, roughly 8.7% seen once. The sequenced sample consisted of PBMCs. The TCR sequence derives from a woman aged 25-40 years in good health and CMV-seropositive.

This chain's CDR3 is CASSRTGGILFF. Here the CDR3 DNA reads TGTGCCAGTAGCCGGACAGGGGGTATACTGTTTTTT. This chain connects TRBV19 to TRBJ1-4; 10 positions match TRBD1. V trimming: 6 bases; J trimming: 13 bases; junction bases outside the gene matches: 5. The CDR3 length is 12 residues. Germline CDR1 is LNHDA and CDR2 is SQIVND (reference sequence).